This T cell receptor (beta chain) was sequenced during a study of blood T cell repertoires in COVID-19. In the study overall: The cDNA or gDNA used as material had been derived from T cells, B-cell-depleted T cells, or PBMCs.

Data came from immunoSEQ multiplex PCR; TCRdb stores just in-frame clones and leaves some out. The sample has around 500,000 clones, less than 90% seen once. Allocation to cohorts depended on clinical history reported by the participants. Cohort 3 recovered donors had two negative PCRs, clearance, or symptom resolution. CDR3 length equals 14 residues. V dropped 1 base and J dropped 5 bases, with 11 bases sitting between them. Germline V gives CDR1 SGHTA, CDR2 FQGNSA. The source is a woman aged 55-69 years who had recovered from COVID-19. This chain connects TRBV7-2 to TRBJ1-1, with D maybe TRBD1 (6 bases). The specimen was PBMCs or T cells enriched from blood (not recorded which). The CDR3 is CASSLGLRGTEAFF. The CDR3 DNA reads as TGTGCCAGCAGCTTAGGATTGAGGGGGACTGAAGCTTTCTTT.